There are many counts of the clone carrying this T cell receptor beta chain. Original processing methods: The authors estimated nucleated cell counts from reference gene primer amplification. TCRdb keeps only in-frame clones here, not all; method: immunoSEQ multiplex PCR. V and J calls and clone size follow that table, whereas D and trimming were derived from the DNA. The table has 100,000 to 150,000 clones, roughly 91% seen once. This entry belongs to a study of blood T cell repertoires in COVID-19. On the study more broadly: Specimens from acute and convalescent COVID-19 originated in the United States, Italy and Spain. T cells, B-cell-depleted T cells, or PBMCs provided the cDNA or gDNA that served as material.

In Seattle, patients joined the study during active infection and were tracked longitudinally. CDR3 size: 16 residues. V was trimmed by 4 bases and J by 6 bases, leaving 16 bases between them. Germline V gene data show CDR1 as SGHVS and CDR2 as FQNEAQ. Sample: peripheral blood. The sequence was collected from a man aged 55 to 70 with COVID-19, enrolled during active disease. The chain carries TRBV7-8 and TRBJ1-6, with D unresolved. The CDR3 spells CASSSMVFIGNSPLHF. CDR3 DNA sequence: TGTGCCAGCAGCTCTATGGTTTTTATTGGTAATTCACCCCTCCACTTT.